This TCR beta chain was recovered during a study of response to subunit inactivated influenza vaccine. Of note for this clonotype: Its cognate antigen is unknown.

Trimming cost V 4 bases and J 4 bases, with 14 bases left between them. This CDR3 is 15 amino acids long. Study-wide points: The authors put forward the suggestion that each seasonal influenza vaccination may bring in only a limited number of new T cells.

A single record per CDR3 protein comes from TCRdb applying MiXCR to the RT-PCR reads. Of approximately 170,000 distinct CDR3 sequences in the sample, over 13% were seen once. Source: CD8+ T cells sorted from PBMCs, taken about 5 days after vaccination. This chain links TRBV12-3 or TRBV12-4 with TRBJ2-1; possibly TRBD1 or TRBD2 for D (5 bases each). The receptor was isolated from a man aged 50 or older who received an inactivated influenza vaccine. The CDR3 nucleotides read TGTGCCAGCAGTTCCCCGGGGCACAGGTACAATGAGCAGTTCTTC. It translates to CASSSPGHRYNEQFF.